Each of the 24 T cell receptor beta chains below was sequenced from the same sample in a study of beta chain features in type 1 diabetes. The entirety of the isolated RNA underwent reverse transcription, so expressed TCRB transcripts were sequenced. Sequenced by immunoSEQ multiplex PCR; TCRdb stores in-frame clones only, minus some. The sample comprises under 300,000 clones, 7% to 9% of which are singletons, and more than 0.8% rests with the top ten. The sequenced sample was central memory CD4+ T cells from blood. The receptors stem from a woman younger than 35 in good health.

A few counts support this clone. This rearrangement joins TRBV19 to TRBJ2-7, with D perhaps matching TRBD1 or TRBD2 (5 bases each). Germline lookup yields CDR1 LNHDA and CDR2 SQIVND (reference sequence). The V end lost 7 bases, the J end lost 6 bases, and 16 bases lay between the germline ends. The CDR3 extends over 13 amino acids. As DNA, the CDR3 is TGTGCCAGTACGCGGACATCCGGAGGCGAGCAGTACTTC. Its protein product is CASTRTSGGEQYF.

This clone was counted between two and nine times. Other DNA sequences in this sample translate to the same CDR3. For the CDR3, the DNA is TGTGCCAGCAGCTTAGGACAGGGAAATGGCTACACCTTC. Its translation is CASSLGQGNGYTF. The gene calls are TRBV7-3 and TRBJ1-2; 8 bases align to TRBD1. CDR1 and CDR2 from the germline V gene are SGHTA and FQGTGA. V was clipped by 2 bases and J by 6 bases; unmatched bases: 2. The CDR3 sequence is 13 residues long.

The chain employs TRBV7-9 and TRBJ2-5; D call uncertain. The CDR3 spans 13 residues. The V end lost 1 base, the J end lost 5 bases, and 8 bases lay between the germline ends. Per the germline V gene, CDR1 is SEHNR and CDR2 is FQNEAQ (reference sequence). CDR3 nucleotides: TGTGCCAGCAGCTTAGGAGCTCGCGAGACCCAGTACTTC. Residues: CASSLGARETQYF.

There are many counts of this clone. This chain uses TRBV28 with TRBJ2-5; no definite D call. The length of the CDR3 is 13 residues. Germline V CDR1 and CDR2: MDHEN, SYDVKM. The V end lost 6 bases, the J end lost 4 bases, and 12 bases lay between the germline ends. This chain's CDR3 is CASSSRAVETQYF. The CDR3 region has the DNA TGTGCCAGCAGCAGTAGGGCGGTAGAGACCCAGTACTTC.

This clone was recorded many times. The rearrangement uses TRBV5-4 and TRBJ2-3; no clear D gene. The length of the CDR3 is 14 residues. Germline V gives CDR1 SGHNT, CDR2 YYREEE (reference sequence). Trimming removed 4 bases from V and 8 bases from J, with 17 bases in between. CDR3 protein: CASSLGVPLATQYF. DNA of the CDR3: TGTGCCAGCAGCCTAGGTGTGCCCCTCGCTACGCAGTATTTT. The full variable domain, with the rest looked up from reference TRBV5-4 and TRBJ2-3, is ETGVTQSPTHLIKTRGQQVTLRCSSQSGHNTVSWYQQALGQGPQFIFQYYREEENGRGNFPPRFSGLQFPNYSSELNVNALELDDSALYLCASSLGVPLATQYFGPGTRLTVL.

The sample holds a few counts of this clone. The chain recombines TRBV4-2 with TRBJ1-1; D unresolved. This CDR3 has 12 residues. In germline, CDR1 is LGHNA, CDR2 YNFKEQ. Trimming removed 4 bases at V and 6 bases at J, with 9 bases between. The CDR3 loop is CASSPVNAEAFF. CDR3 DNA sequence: TGTGCCAGCAGCCCTGTTAACGCTGAAGCTTTCTTT.

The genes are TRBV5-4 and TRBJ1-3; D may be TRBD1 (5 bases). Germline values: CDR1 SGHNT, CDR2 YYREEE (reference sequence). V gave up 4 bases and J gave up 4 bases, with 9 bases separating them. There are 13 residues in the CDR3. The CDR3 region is CASSTRQGNTIYF. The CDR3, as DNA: TGTGCCAGCAGCACGAGACAGGGAAACACCATATATTTT.

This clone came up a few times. CDR3 DNA sequence: TGTGCCAGCAGCTTTACGCCGAATGGAGGGGGAGATACGCAGTATTTT. Amino acid sequence: CASSFTPNGGGDTQYF. V gene TRBV7-2 combines with J gene TRBJ2-3; D tentatively reads TRBD1 or TRBD2 (6 bases each). The CDR3 length is 16 residues. Trimming pared 3 bases from V and 5 bases from J, leaving 18 bases between. CDR1 is SGHTA, CDR2 FQGNSA, per germline. Variable domain in full (rest from reference TRBV7-2 and TRBJ2-3): GAGVSQSPSNKVTEKGKDVELRCDPISGHTALYWYRQSLGQGLEFLIYFQGNSAPDKSGLPSDRFSAERTGGSVSTLTIQRTQQEDSAVYLCASSFTPNGGGDTQYFGPGTRLTVL.

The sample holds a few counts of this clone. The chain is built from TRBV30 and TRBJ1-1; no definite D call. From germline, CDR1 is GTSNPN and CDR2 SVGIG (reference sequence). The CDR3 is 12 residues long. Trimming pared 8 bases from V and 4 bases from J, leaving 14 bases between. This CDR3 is CARRTWGTEAFF. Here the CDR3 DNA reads TGTGCCCGAAGAACTTGGGGCACTGAAGCTTTCTTT. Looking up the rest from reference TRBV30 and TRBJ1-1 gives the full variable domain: SQTIHQWPATLVQPVGSPLSLECTVEGTSNPNLYWYRQAAGRGLQLLFYSVGIGQISSEVPQNLSASRPQDRQFILSSKKLLLSDSGFYLCARRTWGTEAFFGQGTRLTVV.

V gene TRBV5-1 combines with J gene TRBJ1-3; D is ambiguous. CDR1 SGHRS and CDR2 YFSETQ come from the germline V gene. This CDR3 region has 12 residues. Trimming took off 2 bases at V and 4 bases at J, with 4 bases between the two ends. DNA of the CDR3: TGCGCCAGCAGCTTCAGCGGAAACACCATATATTTT. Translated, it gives CASSFSGNTIYF.

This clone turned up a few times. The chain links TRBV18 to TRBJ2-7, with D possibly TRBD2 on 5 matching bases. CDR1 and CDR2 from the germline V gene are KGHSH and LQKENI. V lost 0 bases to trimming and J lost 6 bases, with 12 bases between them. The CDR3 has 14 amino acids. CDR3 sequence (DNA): TGTGCCAGCTCACCACCCCGTGGGAGCCGCGAGCAGTACTTC. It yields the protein CASSPPRGSREQYF.

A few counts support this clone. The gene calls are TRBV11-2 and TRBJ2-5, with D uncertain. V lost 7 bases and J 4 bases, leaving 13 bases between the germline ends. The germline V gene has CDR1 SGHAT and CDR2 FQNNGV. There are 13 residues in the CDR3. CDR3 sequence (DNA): TGTGCCAGCACCCGGTTTGATGGAGAGACCCAGTACTTC. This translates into CASTRFDGETQYF.

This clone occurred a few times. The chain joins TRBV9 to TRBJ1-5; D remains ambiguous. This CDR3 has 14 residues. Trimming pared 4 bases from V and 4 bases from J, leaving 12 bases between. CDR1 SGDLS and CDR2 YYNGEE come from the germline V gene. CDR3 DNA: TGTGCCAGCAGCCCCGGGTGGGAAAATCAGCCCCAGCATTTT. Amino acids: CASSPGWENQPQHF.

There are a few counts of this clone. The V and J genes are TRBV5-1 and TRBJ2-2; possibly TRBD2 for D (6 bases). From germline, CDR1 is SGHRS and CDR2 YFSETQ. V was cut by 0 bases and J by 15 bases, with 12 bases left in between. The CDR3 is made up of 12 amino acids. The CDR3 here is CASSLEEGAVFF. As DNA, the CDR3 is TGCGCCAGCAGCTTGGAGGAGGGTGCGGTGTTTTTT.

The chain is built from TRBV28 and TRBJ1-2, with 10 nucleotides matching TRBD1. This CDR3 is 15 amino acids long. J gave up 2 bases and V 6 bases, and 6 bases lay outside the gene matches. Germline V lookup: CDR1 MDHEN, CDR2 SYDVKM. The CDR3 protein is CASSHGTGENYGYTF. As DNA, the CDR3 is TGTGCCAGCAGCCATGGGACAGGGGAAAACTATGGCTACACCTTC.

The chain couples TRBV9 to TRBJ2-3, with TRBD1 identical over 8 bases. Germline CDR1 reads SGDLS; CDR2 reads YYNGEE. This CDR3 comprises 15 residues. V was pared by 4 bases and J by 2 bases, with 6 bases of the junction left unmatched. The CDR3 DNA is TGTGCCAGCAGCCCAGGGACAGGTTACACAGATACGCAGTATTTT. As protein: CASSPGTGYTDTQYF. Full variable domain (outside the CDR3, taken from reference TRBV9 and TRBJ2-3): DSGVTQTPKHLITATGQRVTLRCSPRSGDLSVYWYQQSLDQGLQFLIQYYNGEERAKGNILERFSAQQFPDLHSELNLSSLELGDSALYFCASSPGTGYTDTQYFGPGTRLTVL.

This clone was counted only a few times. The CDR3 region has the DNA TGTGCCAGCAGCTTAACTCGGGGCGGCTCCGGGGAGCTGTTTTTT. Translating gives CASSLTRGGSGELFF. The chain combines TRBV7-6 with TRBJ2-2; D may be TRBD1 or TRBD2 (5 bases each). The CDR3 contains 15 residues. Germline V gives CDR1 SGHVS, CDR2 FNYEAQ. Trimming cost V 2 bases and J 6 bases, with 13 bases left between them.

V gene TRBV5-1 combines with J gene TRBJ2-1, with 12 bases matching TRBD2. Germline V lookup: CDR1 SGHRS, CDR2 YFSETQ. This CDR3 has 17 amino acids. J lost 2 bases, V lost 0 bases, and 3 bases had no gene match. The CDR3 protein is CASSLERLAGAYNEQFF. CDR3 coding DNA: TGCGCCAGCAGCTTGGAGAGACTAGCGGGGGCCTACAATGAGCAGTTCTTC.

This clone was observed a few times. The CDR3 spells CASSPRTSGISTDTQYF. CDR3 bases: TGTGCCAGTAGTCCTCGGACTAGCGGGATTAGCACAGATACGCAGTATTTT. The chain employs TRBV19 and TRBJ2-3, with 12 bases matching TRBD2. The CDR3 length is 17 residues. The germline V gene encodes CDR1 LNHDA and CDR2 SQIVND (reference sequence). The junction had 6 bases not matched to a gene; V was cut back by 5 bases and J by 0 bases.

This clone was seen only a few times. The CDR3 DNA follows: TGTGCCAGCAGCGTAGAAGGGGCTGGAAACACCATATATTTT. Its protein product is CASSVEGAGNTIYF. The chain is built from TRBV9 and TRBJ1-3; D possibly corresponds to TRBD1 (5 bases). The CDR3 consists of 14 residues. Germline lookup yields CDR1 SGDLS and CDR2 YYNGEE. V was shortened by 0 bases and J by 2 bases, with 6 bases between the two germline ends.

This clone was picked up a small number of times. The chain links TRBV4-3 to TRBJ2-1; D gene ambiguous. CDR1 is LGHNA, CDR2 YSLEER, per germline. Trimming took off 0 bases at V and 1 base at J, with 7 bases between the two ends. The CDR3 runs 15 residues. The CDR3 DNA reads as TGCGCCAGCAGCCAAGAGGGGTTATCCTACAATGAGCAGTTCTTC. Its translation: CASSQEGLSYNEQFF.

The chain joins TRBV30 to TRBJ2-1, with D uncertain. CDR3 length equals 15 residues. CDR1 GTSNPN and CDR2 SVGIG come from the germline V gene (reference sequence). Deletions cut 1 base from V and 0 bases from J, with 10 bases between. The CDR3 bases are TGTGCCTGGAGTGACCTCGAGAGCTCCTACAATGAGCAGTTCTTC. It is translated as CAWSDLESSYNEQFF. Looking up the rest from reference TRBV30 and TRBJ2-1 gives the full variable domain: SQTIHQWPATLVQPVGSPLSLECTVEGTSNPNLYWYRQAAGRGLQLLFYSVGIGQISSEVPQNLSASRPQDRQFILSSKKLLLSDSGFYLCAWSDLESSYNEQFFGPGTRLTVL.

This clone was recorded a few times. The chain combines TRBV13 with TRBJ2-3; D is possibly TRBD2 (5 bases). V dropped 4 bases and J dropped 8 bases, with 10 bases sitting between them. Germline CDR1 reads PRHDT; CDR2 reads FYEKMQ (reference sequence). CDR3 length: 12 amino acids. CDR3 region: CASSSLAGTQYF. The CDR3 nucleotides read TGTGCCAGCAGCTCTCTGGCGGGTACGCAGTATTTT.

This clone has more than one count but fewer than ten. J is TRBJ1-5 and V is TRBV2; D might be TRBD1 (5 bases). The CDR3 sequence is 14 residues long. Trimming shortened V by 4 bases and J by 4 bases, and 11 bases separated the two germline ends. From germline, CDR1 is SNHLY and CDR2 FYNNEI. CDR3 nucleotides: TGTGCCAGCAGTGTCCAGGGCAGAAATCAGCCCCAGCATTTT. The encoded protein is CASSVQGRNQPQHF.